This is a list of T cell receptor beta chains from one sample in a study of blood T cell repertoires in COVID-19. Measured with immunoSEQ multiplex PCR; TCRdb has only the in-frame clones, and not every one. There are some 350,000 clones in the sample; 87% occur only once, and about 6% lies in the top ten. The source material was peripheral blood. The receptors stem from a woman aged 50 to 65 with COVID-19, enrolled during active disease. CDR3s leave out the opening cysteine and the closing phenylalanine or tryptophan.

v_gene	j_gene	CDR3aa
TRBV29-1	TRBJ1-2	SVTRVWHYGYT
TRBV19	TRBJ2-7	ASRDRGLDEQY
TRBV19	TRBJ1-1	ASSRVAYTEAF
TRBV10-1	TRBJ1-1	ASSVRRGRDVAF
TRBV6-6	TRBJ1-3	ASSRGQGGNTIY
TRBV9	TRBJ2-3	ASSTGGTGADTQY
TRBV5-5	TRBJ2-7	ASSSLAGGSSYEQY
TRBV4-2	TRBJ1-2	ASSQGGQKSYGYT
TRBV14	TRBJ2-5	ASSQGLVKTQY
TRBV19	TRBJ1-5	ASSIFQGALQPQH
TRBV7-8	TRBJ2-4	ASSYMISRDRGAKNIQY
TRBV5-1	TRBJ2-4	ASSLVWDRLNIQY
TRBV9	TRBJ2-1	ASSFRQNPYNEQF
TRBV5-4	TRBJ2-7	ASSKRTGEYEQY
TRBV6-5	TRBJ1-1	ASSITGGGTEAF
TRBV18	TRBJ2-7	ASSPITLARDEQY